The clone carrying this T cell receptor (beta chain) was observed a few times. Its antigen is not identified. Memory CD4+ cells were defined as CD4+CD45RO+CD25-. After constant-region reverse-primer amplification, full-length variable regions underwent semi-nested PCR with Nested Universal Primer A. From the 5' RACE reads, TCRdb called clonotypes with MiXCR, one entry per CDR3 protein. The sample lists about 7,200 distinct CDR3 sequences, 35% to 45% occurring once. General observations from the study: Tumor Treg TCRs overlapped most with tumor naive CD4+ cells. The TCR gene usage of tumor memory CD4+ T cells clustered together with blood and lymph node memory CD4+ cells and with lymph node naive CD4+ cells.

The TCR sequence derives from a female donor with breast cancer. Specimen: memory CD4+ T cells sorted from blood. Stated subset: memory CD4+ T cells, CD4+CD45RO+CD25-.

The CDR3 loop is CASSLFGRGYEQYF. In DNA, the CDR3 is TGTGCCAGCAGCTTGTTTGGGCGAGGCTACGAGCAGTACTTC. The rearrangement joins TRBV5-4 to TRBJ2-7; D unresolved. Trimming removed 1 base at V and 3 bases at J, with 11 bases between. The germline gives CDR1 SGHNT, CDR2 YYREEE (reference sequence). The CDR3 runs to 14 residues. Full variable domain (remainder filled in from reference TRBV5-4 and TRBJ2-7): ETGVTQSPTHLIKTRGQQVTLRCSSQSGHNTVSWYQQALGQGPQFIFQYYREEENGRGNFPPRFSGLQFPNYSSELNVNALELDDSALYLCASSLFGRGYEQYFGPGTRLTVT.